This T cell receptor (beta chain) stems from a study of cytomegalovirus exposure and HLA in healthy donors (dated by TCRdb to 2016 to 2017). The study in broad terms: According to an earlier analysis of several hundred of the donors, roughly 180 million T cells yielded 100 million or so unique TCR beta sequences and roughly 280 Gb of sequence data. Roughly 310 gigabases of sequencing data and tens of millions of unique TCR sequences were included in an early release covering several hundred HLA-typed donors. Of the approximately 370 genotyped donors, 65% to 90% were placed in the genetic ancestry cluster associated with self-reported Caucasian donors. The study aimed to test whether cataloging public T cell receptors could reveal signatures of past pathogen exposure. The T cell repertoires of several hundred subjects were profiled by immunosequencing and related to cytomegalovirus serostatus. A separate validation cohort of approximately 130 different subjects was used in addition to the 666-subject first cohort. To predict cytomegalovirus infection status, the study combined high-throughput TCR immunosequencing, statistical association of individual TCRs with disease status, and machine learning. A later analysis re-examined previously published TCR beta repertoires from just over 650 donors and added high-resolution HLA genotyping to investigate patterns of TCR occurrence. Rather than drawing on any new phenotypic data, the later analysis identified candidate immune exposures from TCR beta sequences and the way those sequences occurred across donors. An earlier analysis of about 620 of the donors applied high-throughput TCR beta sequencing to assess whether each TCR beta V gene segment acted as functional or pseudogenic. Donor age, sex, ethnicity and CMV serostatus were collected together with the repertoire data. A later genetic analysis used genome-wide SNP genotypes for about three fifths of the 666 donors, treating that subset as a discovery cohort. All discovery cohort repertoires had been generated using a single sequencing platform. Class I and class II HLA loci were covered by the typing at four-digit resolution. The number of donors typed differed by locus, with roughly 620-630 for A, B, C, DRB1 and DQB1, roughly 550 for DQA1, over 600 for DPA1, and around 450 for DPB1. Several DR-DQ haplotypes were treated as single units for association and clustering because of strong linkage in the cohort. Among around 400 genotyped donors of the cohort, an average of roughly 230,000 unique TCR beta nucleotide sequences was sequenced per donor, of which about 19% were non-productive. The study at large found these results: In both the original and validation cohorts, the classifier was reported to diagnose cytomegalovirus status with high specificity and sensitivity. Strong co-occurrence of HLA alleles, especially DR and DQ, made assigning TCR associations to individual alleles difficult. According to a later analysis, parvovirus B19, influenza, CMV and Epstein-Barr virus appeared linked to several top co-occurrence clusters. Specific HLA alleles were associated with 18,000 or so TCR beta sequences at a false discovery rate of 0.05 in a later analysis. The only immune exposure information available for the cohort was CMV serostatus. Correlated functional status among segregating V segments might reflect linkage disequilibrium, but an unknown experimental factor could not be ruled out. Because HLA typing was missing for some donors at each locus, association tests included only the typed subset. The authors suggested that the approach could potentially be extended to other disease states and immunological phenotypes. In a later analysis, most CMV-associated TCR beta chains were found to appear HLA-restricted, with HLA associations seemingly driven largely by CMV exposure. A total of around 150 TCR beta chains were listed by the study as associated with cytomegalovirus. Only TCR beta chains were sequenced in this cohort, and the absence of alpha or paired-chain data limited detectable features. A further reported finding was that TCR beta sequences accurately predicted the HLA-A and HLA-B alleles for most subjects in the first cohort. Three of the identified cytomegalovirus-associated TCR beta chains were confirmed in vitro to be specific for cytomegalovirus antigens. The earlier analysis of 587 of the donors excluded some 15 rarely observed V segments, including chromosome 9 orphons, because counts were too low. The 87-base-pair reads could not distinguish some IMGT-functional V segments, including TRBV6-2 and TRBV6-3, so those segments were excluded. A cluster of highly shared sequence variants was judged likely to represent a technical artifact of the sequencing pipeline. Most TCR sequences were seen in very few donors, while some public TCRs were found in many individuals. In a later analysis, the rate of TCR association differed among HLA loci, with DRB1 alleles having the most associated TCRs and HLA-C alleles having the fewest. An earlier analysis of 587 of the donors showed that most TCR beta V segments appeared in productive rearrangements either about 87% or about 30% of the time, which broadly matched IMGT annotations. In a later analysis, HLA-associated TCR beta chains were found to be more clonally expanded and to have lower generation probabilities than equally common non-associated chains. A later genetic analysis reported fewer N-insertions in productive TCRs among donors in an Asian-associated ancestry cluster than the roughly 720-donor mean. An association between a missense DCLRE1C variant and V-gene and J-gene trimming of TCR beta chains was found in a later genetic analysis and replicated in an independent cohort. Presence/absence analyses assumed roughly uniform sequencing depth across donors, an assumption that may not hold.

Library preparation was by the immunoSEQ multiplex PCR assay. The multiplex PCR relied on a mix of 60 forward primers for TCR Vbeta segments and 13 reverse primers for TCR Jbeta segments. The CDR3 region of rearranged TCR beta genes was amplified from genomic DNA with a multiplex PCR assay. Amplified TCR beta libraries were sequenced as 87-base-pair reads on the Illumina HiSeq System. The published analysis was carried out like this. In a later analysis, tens of millions of unique TCR beta chains were counted across the roughly 700 repertoires, and approximately 9.9 million of these chains were shared by at least two donors. Raw reads were error-corrected and collapsed into unique sequences by a nearest-neighbor algorithm in which closely related sequences were merged to remove PCR and sequencing errors. To assign V, D and J gene segments, CDR3 sequences were aligned to IMGT reference sequences. For a sequence to be retained, a match of at least six nucleotides was required to both a V gene segment and a J gene segment. Rearrangements were called productive when the CDR3 lacked stop codons and stayed in frame with V and J; all others were non-productive. CDR3 was defined by IMGT convention, running from the second conserved V-encoded cysteine to the conserved J-encoded phenylalanine. Sequences without an unambiguous match to a single V gene segment were excluded from the earlier analysis of several hundred of the donors. In an earlier analysis of 587 of the donors, V segments were called functional above 56.7% productive rearrangements and were called segregating when the between-donor standard deviation exceeded 5%. A statistical classification framework was developed to diagnose cytomegalovirus status using the catalog of TCR beta chain sequences. In a later analysis, TCR nucleotide sequences were compared against IMGT/GENE-DB human TR gene sequences so that V and J genes could be assigned. The TCRdist pipeline was used in a later analysis to assign CDR3 sequences and most-parsimonious VDJ recombination scenarios. In a later analysis, every TCR beta chain was defined by the combination of its CDR3 amino acid sequence and its V-gene family, and reads without a unique V-gene family were dropped. To address suspected cross-contamination and a sequencing artifact, a later analysis removed approximately 600 highly shared, low-generation-probability nucleotide sequences. In a later analysis, a clonal expansion index for each public chain was calculated from normalized within-repertoire ranks of inferred template counts. In a later analysis, generation probabilities were computed using a VDJ recombination model fitted to out-of-frame rearrangements, and the results were checked against IGoR. Hypergeometric tests were used in a later analysis to score TCR-TCR, TCR-HLA and TCR-CMV co-occurrence, with a repertoire-size bias correction applied to the TCR pairs. A later analysis estimated false discovery rates by permuting HLA or CMV assignments 20 times. A later analysis grouped co-occurring TCRs with DBSCAN, adding TCRdist sequence similarity when clustering within HLA-allele-positive subsets. For co-occurrence clustering, repertoires with fewer than 30,000 or more than 120,000 public chains were excluded, along with roughly 5 repertoires with anomalous nucleotide sharing. TCRdb's version of the immuneACCESS table is confined to in-frame rearrangements and falls short of the full clone set. An unresolved V gene accounts for under half of the shortfall where checked; the remainder is of unknown origin. From that table come the V and J calls and clone size; the DNA was used to work out D and trimming. This sample holds under 150,000 clones; approximately 85% were observed only once. Under 2% of the sample belongs to the ten largest clones.

The cohort consisted of approximately 670 healthy bone marrow donors. At the time of sampling, all cohort members were nominally healthy, though unrecorded immune exposures were likely present. The donor tested CMV seronegative, placing the donor among the 352 seronegative members of the cohort. Each donor provided a peripheral blood sample, and peripheral blood mononuclear cells were used for TCR beta sequencing. Genomic DNA was extracted from the blood cell samples with the Qiagen DNeasy Blood Extraction Kit. About this clone: Its antigen is currently not known. Per-base quality was not reported, and no clone a single base away is much larger than it.

The germline V gene gives CDR1 as MGHRA and CDR2 as YSYEKL. Trimming removed 0 bases from V and 7 bases from J; the gene matches leave 5 bases unexplained. Including cysteine and phenylalanine, the CDR3 has 17 amino acids. Of the read, only the CDR3 DNA is kept; its 51 bases are in frame from base 1. The chain uses TRBV4-1 and TRBJ2-1, with TRBD2 matching 14 junction bases. The sequence came from a boy between 5 and 17 years old in good health and CMV-seronegative. Input material: PBMCs. The DNA is TGCGCCAGCAGCCAAGATGGGACTAGCGGGAGAGGTAATGAGCAGTTCTTC. The encoded protein is CASSQDGTSGRGNEQFF.